The T cell receptor (beta chain) described here comes from a study of blood T cell repertoires in COVID-19. Looking at the study overall: The cDNA or gDNA used as material had been derived from T cells, B-cell-depleted T cells, or PBMCs.

In the original analysis: Reference gene primer amplification yielded estimated nucleated cell counts. This table comes from immunoSEQ multiplex PCR, and its TCRdb copy is limited to in-frame clones, with some not included. V, J and clone size are those of that table, while D and trimming were read from the DNA. The top ten hold roughly 0.9% of the sample, which has some 400,000 clones, roughly 92% seen once. Before they entered the study, exposed participants had met a COVID-19 case within 2 weeks. Trimming shortened V by 0 bases and J by 3 bases, and 6 bases separated the two germline ends. Per germline, CDR1 SGHKS and CDR2 YYEKEE (reference sequence). The CDR3 covers 14 residues. This clone was seen only a few times.

The rearrangement joins TRBV5-5 to TRBJ2-2; D uncertain. Material for sequencing was PBMCs or T cells enriched from blood (not recorded which). This sequence originates from a woman in her thirties or forties who had been exposed to COVID-19. The CDR3 here is CASSLALDTGELFF. The DNA of the CDR3 is TGTGCCAGCAGCTTGGCCCTCGACACCGGGGAGCTGTTTTTT.